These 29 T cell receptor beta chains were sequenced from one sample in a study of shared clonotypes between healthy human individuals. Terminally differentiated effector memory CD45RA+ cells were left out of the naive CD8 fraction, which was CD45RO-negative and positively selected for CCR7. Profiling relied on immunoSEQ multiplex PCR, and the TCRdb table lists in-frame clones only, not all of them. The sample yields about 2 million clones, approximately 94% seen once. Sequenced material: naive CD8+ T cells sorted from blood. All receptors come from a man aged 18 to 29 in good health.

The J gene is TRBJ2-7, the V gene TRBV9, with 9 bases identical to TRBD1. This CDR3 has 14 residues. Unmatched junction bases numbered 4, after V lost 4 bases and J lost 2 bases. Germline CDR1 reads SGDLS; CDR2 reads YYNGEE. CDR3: CASSLGTGPYEQYF. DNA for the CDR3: TGTGCCAGCAGCCTCGGGACAGGGCCCTACGAGCAGTACTTC.

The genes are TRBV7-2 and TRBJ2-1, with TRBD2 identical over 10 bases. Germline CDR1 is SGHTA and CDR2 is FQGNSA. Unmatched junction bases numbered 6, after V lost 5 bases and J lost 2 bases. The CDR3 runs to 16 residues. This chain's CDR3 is CASSQVLAGAYNEQFF. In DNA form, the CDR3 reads TGTGCCAGCAGCCAGGTGCTAGCGGGGGCCTACAATGAGCAGTTCTTC.

This CDR3 reads CASSPTGLGNQPQHF. As DNA, the CDR3 is TGTGCCAGCAGCCCGACAGGGTTAGGCAATCAGCCCCAGCATTTT. The chain combines TRBV7-2 with TRBJ1-5; 7 bases fit TRBD1. Unmatched junction bases numbered 6, after V lost 5 bases and J lost 2 bases. This CDR3 has 15 residues. Germline V lookup: CDR1 SGHTA, CDR2 FQGNSA.

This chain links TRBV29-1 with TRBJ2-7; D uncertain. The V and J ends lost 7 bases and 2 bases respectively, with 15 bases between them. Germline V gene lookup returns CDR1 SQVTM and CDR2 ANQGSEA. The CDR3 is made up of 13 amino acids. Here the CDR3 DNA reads TGCAGCGCCCTGTCCCCGGCTACCTACGAGCAGTACTTC. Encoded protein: CSALSPATYEQYF.

The CDR3 spells CASSDFQGQQETQYF. The DNA for the CDR3 is TGTGCCAGCAGTGACTTCCAAGGACAGCAAGAGACCCAGTACTTC. This chain joins TRBV2 and TRBJ2-5; a weak D match, TRBD1 (6 bases). Germline lookup yields CDR1 SNHLY and CDR2 FYNNEI. V lost 3 bases and J lost 2, with 13 bases in between. The length of the CDR3 is 15 residues.

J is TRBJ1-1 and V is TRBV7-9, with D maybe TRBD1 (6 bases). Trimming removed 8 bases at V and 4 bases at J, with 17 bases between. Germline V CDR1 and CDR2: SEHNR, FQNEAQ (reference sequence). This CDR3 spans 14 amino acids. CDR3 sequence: CASSEFRGPTEAFF. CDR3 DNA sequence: TGTGCCAGCTCGGAATTCAGGGGACCCACTGAAGCTTTCTTT.

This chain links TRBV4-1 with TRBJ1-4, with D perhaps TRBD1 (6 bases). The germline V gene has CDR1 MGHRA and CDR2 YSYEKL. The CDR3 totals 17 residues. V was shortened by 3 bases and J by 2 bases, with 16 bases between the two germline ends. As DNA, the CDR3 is TGCGCCAGCAGCCAGCGAGCAGGGGTCGTTACTAATGAAAAACTGTTTTTT. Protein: CASSQRAGVVTNEKLFF.

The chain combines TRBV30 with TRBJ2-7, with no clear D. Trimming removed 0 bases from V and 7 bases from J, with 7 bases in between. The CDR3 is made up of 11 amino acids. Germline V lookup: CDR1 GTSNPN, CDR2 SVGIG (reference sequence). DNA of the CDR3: TGTGCCTGGAGTGTATCACGAGAGCAGTACTTC. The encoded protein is CAWSVSREQYF.

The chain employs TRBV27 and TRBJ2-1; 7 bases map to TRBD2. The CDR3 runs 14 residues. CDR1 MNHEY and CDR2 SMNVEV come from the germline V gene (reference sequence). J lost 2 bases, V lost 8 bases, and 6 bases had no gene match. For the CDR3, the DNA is TGTGCCAGCTGTGAGCGGGGAACCTACAATGAGCAGTTCTTC. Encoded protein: CASCERGTYNEQFF.

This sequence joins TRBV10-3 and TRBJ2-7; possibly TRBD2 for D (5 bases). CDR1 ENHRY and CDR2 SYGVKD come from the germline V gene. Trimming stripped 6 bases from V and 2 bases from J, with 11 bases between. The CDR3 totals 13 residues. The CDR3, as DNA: TGTGCCATCAGGGACTCGAGGGCCTACGAGCAGTACTTC. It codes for CAIRDSRAYEQYF.

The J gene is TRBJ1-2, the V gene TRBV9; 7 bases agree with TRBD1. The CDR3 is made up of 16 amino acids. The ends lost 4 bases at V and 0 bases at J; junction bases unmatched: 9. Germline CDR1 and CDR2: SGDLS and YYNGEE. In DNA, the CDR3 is TGTGCCAGCAGCACGGAGACAGGGCTCCCTAACTATGGCTACACCTTC. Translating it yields CASSTETGLPNYGYTF.

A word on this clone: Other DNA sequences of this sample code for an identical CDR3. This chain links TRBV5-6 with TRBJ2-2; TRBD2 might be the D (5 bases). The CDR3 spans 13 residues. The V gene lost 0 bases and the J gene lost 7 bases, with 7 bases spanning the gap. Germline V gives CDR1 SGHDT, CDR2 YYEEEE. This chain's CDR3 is CASSLEGGGELFF. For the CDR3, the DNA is TGTGCCAGCAGCTTGGAAGGAGGCGGGGAGCTGTTTTTT.

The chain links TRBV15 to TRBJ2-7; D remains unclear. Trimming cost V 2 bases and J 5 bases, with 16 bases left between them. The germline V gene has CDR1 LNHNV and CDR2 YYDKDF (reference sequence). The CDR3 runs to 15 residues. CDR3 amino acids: CATSRYIMDSHEQYF. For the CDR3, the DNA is TGTGCCACCAGCAGATACATCATGGATTCCCACGAGCAGTACTTC.

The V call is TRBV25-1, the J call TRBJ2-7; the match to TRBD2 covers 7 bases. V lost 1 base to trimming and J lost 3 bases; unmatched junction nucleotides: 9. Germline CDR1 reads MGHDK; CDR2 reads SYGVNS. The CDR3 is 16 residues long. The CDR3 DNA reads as TGTGCCAGCAGTGAATTGTTCGCGGGAGACGGCTACGAGCAGTACTTC. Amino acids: CASSELFAGDGYEQYF.

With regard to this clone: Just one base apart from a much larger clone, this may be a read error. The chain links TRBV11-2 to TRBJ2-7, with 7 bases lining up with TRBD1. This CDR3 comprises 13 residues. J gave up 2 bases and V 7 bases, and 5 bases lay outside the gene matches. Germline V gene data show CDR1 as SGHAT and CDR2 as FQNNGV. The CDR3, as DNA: TGTGCCAGCAATTTACAGGGGACCTACGAGCAGTACTTC. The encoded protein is CASNLQGTYEQYF.

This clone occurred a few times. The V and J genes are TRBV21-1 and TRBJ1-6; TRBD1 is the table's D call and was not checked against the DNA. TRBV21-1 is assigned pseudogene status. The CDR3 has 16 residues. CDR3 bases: TGTGCCAGCAGCATCTGGACAGGGGGGAGGTATTCACCCCTCCACTTT. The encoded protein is CASSIWTGGRYSPLHF.

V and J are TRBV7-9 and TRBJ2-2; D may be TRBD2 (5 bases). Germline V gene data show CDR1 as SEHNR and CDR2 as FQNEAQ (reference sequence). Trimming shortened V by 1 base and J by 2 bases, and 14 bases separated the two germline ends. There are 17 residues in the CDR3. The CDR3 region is CASSLVGQRLNTGELFF. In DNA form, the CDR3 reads TGTGCCAGCAGCTTAGTGGGCCAACGACTAAACACCGGGGAGCTGTTTTTT.

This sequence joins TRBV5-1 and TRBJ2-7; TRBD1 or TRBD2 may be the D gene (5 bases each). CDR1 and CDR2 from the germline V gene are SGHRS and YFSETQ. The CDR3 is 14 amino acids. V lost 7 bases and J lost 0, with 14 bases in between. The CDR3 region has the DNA TGCGCCAGCTTTTGGGACCGGCCCTCCTACGAGCAGTACTTC. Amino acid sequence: CASFWDRPSYEQYF. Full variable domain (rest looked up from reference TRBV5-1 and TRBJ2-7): KAGVTQTPRYLIKTRGQQVTLSCSPISGHRSVSWYQQTPGQGLQFLFEYFSETQRNKGNFPGRFSGRQFSNSRSEMNVSTLELGDSALYLCASFWDRPSYEQYFGPGTRLTVT.

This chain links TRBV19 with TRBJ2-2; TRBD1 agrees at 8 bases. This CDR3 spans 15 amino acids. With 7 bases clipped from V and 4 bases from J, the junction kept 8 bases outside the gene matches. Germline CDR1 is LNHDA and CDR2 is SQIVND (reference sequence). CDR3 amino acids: CASKADRDSTGELFF. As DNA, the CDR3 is TGTGCCAGTAAAGCGGACAGGGACTCCACCGGGGAGCTGTTTTTT.

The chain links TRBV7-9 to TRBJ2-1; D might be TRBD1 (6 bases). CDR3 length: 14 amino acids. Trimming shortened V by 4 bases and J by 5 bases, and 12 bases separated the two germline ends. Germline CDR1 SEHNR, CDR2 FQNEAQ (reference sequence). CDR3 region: CASSSQGLHNEQFF. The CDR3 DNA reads TGTGCCAGCAGCTCACAGGGTCTCCACAATGAGCAGTTCTTC.

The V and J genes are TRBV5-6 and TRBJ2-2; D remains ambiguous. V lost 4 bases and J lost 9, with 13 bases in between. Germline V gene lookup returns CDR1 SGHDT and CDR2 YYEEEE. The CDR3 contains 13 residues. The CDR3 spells CASSLPGVRELFF. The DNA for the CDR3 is TGTGCCAGCAGCCTTCCGGGTGTCAGGGAGCTGTTTTTT.

This CDR3 is CASSSGVATNEKLFF. The CDR3 nucleotides read TGTGCCAGCAGCTCCGGGGTAGCAACTAATGAAAAACTGTTTTTT. The V call is TRBV5-4, the J call TRBJ1-4; D remains unclear. V dropped 3 bases and J dropped 0 bases, with 9 bases sitting between them. The CDR3 is 15 amino acids. Germline CDR1 SGHNT, CDR2 YYREEE (reference sequence).

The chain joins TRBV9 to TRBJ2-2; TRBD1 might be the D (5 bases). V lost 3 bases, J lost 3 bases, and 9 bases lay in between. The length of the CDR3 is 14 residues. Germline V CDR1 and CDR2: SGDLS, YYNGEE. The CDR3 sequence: CASSADRYTGELFF. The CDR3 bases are TGTGCCAGCAGCGCCGACAGATACACCGGGGAGCTGTTTTTT.

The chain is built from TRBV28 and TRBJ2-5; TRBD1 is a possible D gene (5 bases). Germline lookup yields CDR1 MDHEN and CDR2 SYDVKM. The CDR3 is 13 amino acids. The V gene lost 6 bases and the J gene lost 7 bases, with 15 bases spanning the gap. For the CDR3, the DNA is TGTGCCAGCAGACTTCAGGGTGAGGTGACCCAGTACTTC. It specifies CASRLQGEVTQYF.

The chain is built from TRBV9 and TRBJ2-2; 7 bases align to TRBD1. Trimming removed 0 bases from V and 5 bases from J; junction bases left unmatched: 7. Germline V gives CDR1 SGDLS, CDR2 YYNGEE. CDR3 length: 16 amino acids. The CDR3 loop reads CASSVVETGYTGELFF. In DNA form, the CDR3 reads TGTGCCAGCAGCGTAGTGGAGACAGGGTATACCGGGGAGCTGTTTTTT.

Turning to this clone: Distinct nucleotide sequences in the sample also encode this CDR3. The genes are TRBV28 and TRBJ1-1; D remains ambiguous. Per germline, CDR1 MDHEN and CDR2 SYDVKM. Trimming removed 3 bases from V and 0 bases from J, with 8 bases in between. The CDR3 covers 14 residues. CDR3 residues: CASSFGDMNTEAFF. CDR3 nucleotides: TGTGCCAGCAGTTTTGGGGATATGAACACTGAAGCTTTCTTT.

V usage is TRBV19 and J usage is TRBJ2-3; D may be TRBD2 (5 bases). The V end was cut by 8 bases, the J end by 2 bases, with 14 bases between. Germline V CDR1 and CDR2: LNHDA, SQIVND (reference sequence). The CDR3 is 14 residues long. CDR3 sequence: CASGKGRTTDTQYF. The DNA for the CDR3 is TGTGCCAGTGGCAAAGGGAGAACCACAGATACGCAGTATTTT.

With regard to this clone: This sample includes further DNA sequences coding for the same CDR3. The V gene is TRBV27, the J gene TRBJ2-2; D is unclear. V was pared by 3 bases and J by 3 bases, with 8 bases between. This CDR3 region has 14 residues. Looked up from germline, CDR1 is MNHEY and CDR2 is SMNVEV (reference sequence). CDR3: CASSFGQYTGELFF. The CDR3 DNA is TGTGCCAGCAGTTTCGGGCAGTACACCGGGGAGCTGTTTTTT.

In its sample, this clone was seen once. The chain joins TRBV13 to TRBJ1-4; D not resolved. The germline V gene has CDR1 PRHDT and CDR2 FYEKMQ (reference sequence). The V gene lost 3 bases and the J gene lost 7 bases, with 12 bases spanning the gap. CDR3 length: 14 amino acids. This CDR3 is CASSLYSAGEKLFF. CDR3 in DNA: TGTGCCAGCAGCTTGTATTCAGCGGGTGAAAAACTGTTTTTT.